This entry lists 9 T cell receptor beta chains sequenced from one sample in a study of OX40 agonist ivuxolimab in advanced cancers. The assay was immunoSEQ multiplex PCR, and TCRdb's table has in-frame clones only and misses some. The sample has tens of thousands of clones, 90% to 95% seen once. The material was CD4+ or CD8+ T cells sorted from blood, obtained in a trial of the OX40 agonist ivuxolimab. Receptors were obtained from an adult with an advanced solid tumor such as melanoma, head and neck, liver or kidney cancer.

The rearrangement joins TRBV7-2 to TRBJ2-5; 13 nucleotides align to TRBD2. This CDR3 has 16 amino acids. Germline V CDR1 and CDR2: SGHTA, FQGNSA. With 5 bases clipped from V and 4 bases from J, the junction kept 7 bases outside the gene matches. The CDR3 protein is CASSPLAGGPGETQYF. DNA for the CDR3: TGTGCCAGCAGCCCACTAGCGGGAGGGCCTGGAGAGACCCAGTACTTC.

On this clone itself: This sample includes further DNA sequences coding for the same CDR3. The chain carries TRBV5-6 and TRBJ1-1; TRBD1 might be the D (5 bases). This CDR3 comprises 14 residues. Between the trimmed V and J ends, which lost 2 bases and 1 base, there was a span of 9 bases. Germline lookup yields CDR1 SGHDT and CDR2 YYEEEE. The CDR3 sequence is CASSLGTSNTEAFF. DNA for the CDR3: TGTGCCAGCAGCTTAGGGACTTCGAACACTGAAGCTTTCTTT.

J is TRBJ1-5 and V is TRBV29-1; 7 bases agree with TRBD1. J lost 1 base, V lost 7 bases, and 4 bases had no gene match. Germline V CDR1 and CDR2: SQVTM, ANQGSEA. The CDR3 consists of 13 residues. The CDR3, as DNA: TGCAGCGCGCGACAGGGAAGCAATCAGCCCCAGCATTTT. As protein: CSARQGSNQPQHF.

The chain couples TRBV11-2 to TRBJ2-1; 14 bases agree with TRBD2. V lost 6 bases to trimming and J lost 15 bases; unmatched junction nucleotides: 10. Germline CDR1 is SGHAT and CDR2 is FQNNGV. This CDR3 has 14 amino acids. The CDR3 DNA follows: TGTGCCAGCAGGCCGACTAGCGGGAGGGCCGCTTGGTTCTTC. This translates into CASRPTSGRAAWFF.

J is TRBJ1-5 and V is TRBV7-9; D gene unclear. Trimming removed 3 bases from V and 7 bases from J, with 16 bases in between. Germline loops: CDR1 SEHNR, CDR2 FQNEAQ (reference sequence). CDR3 length: 15 amino acids. Written as DNA, the CDR3 is TGTGCCAGCAGCTTTGGCGGGTTGGGGAAACAGCCCCAGCATTTT. Its translation is CASSFGGLGKQPQHF.

The chain couples TRBV7-9 to TRBJ1-4; D call uncertain. Trimming removed 0 bases at V and 4 bases at J, with 9 bases between. The CDR3 is 15 amino acids. CDR1 is SEHNR, CDR2 FQNEAQ, per germline (reference sequence). The CDR3 is CASSLASTLNEKLFF. In DNA form, the CDR3 reads TGTGCCAGCAGCTTAGCCAGTACACTTAATGAAAAACTGTTTTTT.

The CDR3 region has the DNA TGTGCCAGCAGCGTAGCGGCAGGCACTGAAGCTTTCTTT. Translation: CASSVAAGTEAFF. This chain joins TRBV9 and TRBJ1-1; the D is unclear. The germline V gene has CDR1 SGDLS and CDR2 YYNGEE. The CDR3 runs to 13 residues. Between the trimmed V and J ends, which lost 0 bases and 4 bases, there was a span of 7 bases.

The J gene is TRBJ1-5, the V gene TRBV10-3, with D possibly TRBD1 on 6 matching bases. Germline V CDR1 and CDR2: ENHRY, SYGVKD. Trimming took off 2 bases at V and 5 bases at J, with 7 bases between the two ends. The CDR3 spans 13 residues. In DNA form, the CDR3 reads TGTGCCATCAGTGAGCCAGGGGATCAGCCCCAGCATTTT. Residues: CAISEPGDQPQHF.

The J gene is TRBJ2-5, the V gene TRBV5-1; D is unresolved. Germline V gene sequence: CDR1 SGHRS, CDR2 YFSETQ. This CDR3 spans 18 amino acids. V was shortened by 2 bases and J by 5 bases, with 25 bases between the two germline ends. The CDR3 protein is CASSFREPAPGSWETQYF. The CDR3 nucleotides are TGCGCCAGCAGCTTCCGAGAACCTGCCCCCGGGTCCTGGGAGACCCAGTACTTC.